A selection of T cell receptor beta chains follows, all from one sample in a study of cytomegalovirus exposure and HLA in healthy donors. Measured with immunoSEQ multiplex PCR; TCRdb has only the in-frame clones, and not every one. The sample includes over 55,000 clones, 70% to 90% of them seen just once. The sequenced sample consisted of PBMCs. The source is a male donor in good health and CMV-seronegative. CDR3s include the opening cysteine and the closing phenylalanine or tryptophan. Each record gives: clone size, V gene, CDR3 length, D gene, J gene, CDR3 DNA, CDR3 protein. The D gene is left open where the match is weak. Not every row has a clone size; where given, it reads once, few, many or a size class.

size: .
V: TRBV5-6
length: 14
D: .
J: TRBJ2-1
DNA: TGTGCCAGCCGTATTGAGGGAACAGACAATGAGCAGTTCTTC
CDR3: CASRIEGTDNEQFF

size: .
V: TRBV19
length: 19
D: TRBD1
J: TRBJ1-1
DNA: TGTGCCAGTAGTCGGGCCGGACAGGGGGCGATTTACCCGAACACTGAAGCTTTCTTT
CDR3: CASSRAGQGAIYPNTEAFF

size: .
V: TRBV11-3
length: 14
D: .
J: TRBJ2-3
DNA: TGTGCCAGCAGCCAAGGCAGGGGCACAGATACGCAGTATTTT
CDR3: CASSQGRGTDTQYF

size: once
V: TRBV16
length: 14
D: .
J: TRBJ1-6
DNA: TGTGCCAGCAGCCAGACCGGACAGAATTCACCCCTCCACTTT
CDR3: CASSQTGQNSPLHF

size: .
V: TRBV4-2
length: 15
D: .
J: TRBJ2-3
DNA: TGTGCCAGCAGCCGCACAGGAGCGGAGGGGGATACGCAGTATTTT
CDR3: CASSRTGAEGDTQYF

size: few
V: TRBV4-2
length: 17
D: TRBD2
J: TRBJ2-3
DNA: TGTGCCAGCAGCCAGATCAAAGCGGGTCCGGGAGGGGATACGCAGTATTTT
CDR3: CASSQIKAGPGGDTQYF

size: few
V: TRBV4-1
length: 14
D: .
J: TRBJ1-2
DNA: TGCGCCAGCAGCCAATCGGGGGGGTTCTATGGCTACACCTTC
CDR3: CASSQSGGFYGYTF

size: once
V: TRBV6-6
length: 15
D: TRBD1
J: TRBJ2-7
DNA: TGTGCCAGCAGGCCTATCGGACAGGGATCCTACGAGCAGTACTTC
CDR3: CASRPIGQGSYEQYF

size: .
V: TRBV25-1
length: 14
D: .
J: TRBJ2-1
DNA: TGTGCCAGCTTTTCAACCCAGGAGGGTCATGAGCAGTTCTTC
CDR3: CASFSTQEGHEQFF

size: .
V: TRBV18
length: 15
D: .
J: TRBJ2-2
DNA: TGTGCCAGCTCACATACAGGACCGAACACCGGGGAGCTGTTTTTT
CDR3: CASSHTGPNTGELFF

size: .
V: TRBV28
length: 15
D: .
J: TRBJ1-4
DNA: TGTGCCAGCAGTCTCCGAGTGGCGGTTGGTGAAAAACTGTTTTTT
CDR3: CASSLRVAVGEKLFF

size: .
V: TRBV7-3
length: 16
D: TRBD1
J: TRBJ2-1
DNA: TGTGCCAGCAGCCCACTGGGGACAGGATCTTACAATGAGCAGTTCTTC
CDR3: CASSPLGTGSYNEQFF

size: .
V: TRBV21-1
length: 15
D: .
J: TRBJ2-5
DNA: TGTGCCAGCAGCAACGCGACAGAAATTCAAGAGACCCAGTACTTC
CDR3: CASSNATEIQETQYF

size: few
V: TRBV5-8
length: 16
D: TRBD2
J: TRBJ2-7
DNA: TGTGCCAGCAGCGCCCCTAGCGGGGGGGGATCCTACGAGCAGTACTTC
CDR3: CASSAPSGGGSYEQYF

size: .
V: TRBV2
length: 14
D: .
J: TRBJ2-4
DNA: TGTGCCAGCAGGAGCGAGAGTGGCAAAAACATTCAGTACTTC
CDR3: CASRSESGKNIQYF

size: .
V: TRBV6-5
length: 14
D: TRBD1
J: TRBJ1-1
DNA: TGTGCCAGCAGCGTCACAGGGGGTAACACTGAAGCTTTCTTT
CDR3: CASSVTGGNTEAFF

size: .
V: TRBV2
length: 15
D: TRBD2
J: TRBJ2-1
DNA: TGTGCCAGCAGTTGGGGACTAGCGGGGGGTGATGAGCAGTTCTTC
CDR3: CASSWGLAGGDEQFF

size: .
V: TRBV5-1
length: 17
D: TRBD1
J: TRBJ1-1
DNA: TGCGCCAGCAGCTTGGTGACAGGGGAAAATATTAACACTGAAGCTTTCTTT
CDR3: CASSLVTGENINTEAFF

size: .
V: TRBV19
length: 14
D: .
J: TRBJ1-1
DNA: TGTGCCAGTAGTATCGGTCAGGATCTTACTGAAGCTTTCTTT
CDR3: CASSIGQDLTEAFF

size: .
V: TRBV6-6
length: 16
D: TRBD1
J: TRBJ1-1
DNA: TGTGCCAGCAGTATACAGGGGGCAGGTAGGAACACTGAAGCTTTCTTT
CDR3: CASSIQGAGRNTEAFF

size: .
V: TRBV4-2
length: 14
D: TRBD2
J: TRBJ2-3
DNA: TGTGCCAGCAGCCAGTTCACTAGCGCAGATACGCAGTATTTT
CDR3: CASSQFTSADTQYF

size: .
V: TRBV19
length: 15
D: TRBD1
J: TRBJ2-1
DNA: TGTGCCAGTAGTCAACGACAGGGCACCTACAATGAGCAGTTCTTC
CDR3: CASSQRQGTYNEQFF

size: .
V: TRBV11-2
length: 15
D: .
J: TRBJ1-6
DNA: TGTGCCAGCAGCTTAGGCGGAACAGGGTATTCACCCCTCCACTTT
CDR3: CASSLGGTGYSPLHF

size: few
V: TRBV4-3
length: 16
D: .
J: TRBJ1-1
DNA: TGCGCCAGCAGCCAAAAGGGTGGGGTCGGTAAGGGGCAAGCTTTCTTT
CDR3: CASSQKGGVGKGQAFF

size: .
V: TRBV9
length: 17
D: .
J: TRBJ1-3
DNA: TGTGCCAGCAGCGTATCGGCCGGGGGGGGCTCTGGAAACACCATATATTTT
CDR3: CASSVSAGGGSGNTIYF

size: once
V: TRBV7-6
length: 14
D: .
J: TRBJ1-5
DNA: TGTGCCAGCAGCTCTACAGGAGGCAATCAGCCCCAGCATTTT
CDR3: CASSSTGGNQPQHF

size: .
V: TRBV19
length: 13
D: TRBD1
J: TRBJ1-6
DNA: TGTGCCAGTAAGGACAGGGGAAATTCACCCCTCCACTTT
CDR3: CASKDRGNSPLHF

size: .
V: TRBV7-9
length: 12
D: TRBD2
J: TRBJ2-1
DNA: TGTGCCAGCAGCCCGGGGGGGAATGAGCAGTTCTTC
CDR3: CASSPGGNEQFF

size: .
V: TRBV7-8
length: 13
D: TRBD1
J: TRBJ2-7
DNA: TGTGCCAGCAGCTTCGACAGGGAACACGAGCAGTACTTC
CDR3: CASSFDREHEQYF

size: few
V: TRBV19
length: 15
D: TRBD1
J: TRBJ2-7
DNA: TGTGCCAGTAGGATAACCGGGACAGGACCCTACGAGCAGTACTTC
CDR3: CASRITGTGPYEQYF

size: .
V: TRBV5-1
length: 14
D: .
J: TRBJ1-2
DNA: TGCGCCAGCAGCTTAGAACAGGGAAACTATGGCTACACCTTC
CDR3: CASSLEQGNYGYTF

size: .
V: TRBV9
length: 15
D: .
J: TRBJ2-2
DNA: TGTGCCAGCAGCGGGGACAATTCGAACACCGGGGAGCTGTTTTTT
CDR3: CASSGDNSNTGELFF

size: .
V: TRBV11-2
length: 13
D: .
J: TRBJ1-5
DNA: TGTGCCAGCAGCCAAAACATGGATCAGCCCCAGCATTTT
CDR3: CASSQNMDQPQHF

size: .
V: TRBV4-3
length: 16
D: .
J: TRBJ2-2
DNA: TGCGCCAGCAGCCAGGGTTCCGGGTCGAACACCGGGGAGCTGTTTTTT
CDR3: CASSQGSGSNTGELFF

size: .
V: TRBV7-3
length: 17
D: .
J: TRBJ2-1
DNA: TGTGCCAGCAGCCCCATGGGGGGGGGCATGGGGGCGAATGAGCAGTTCTTC
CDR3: CASSPMGGGMGANEQFF

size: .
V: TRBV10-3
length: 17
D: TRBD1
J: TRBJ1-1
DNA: TGTGCCATCAGTGGCCGGGACAGTGGAAGAGTGAGCACTGAAGCTTTCTTT
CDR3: CAISGRDSGRVSTEAFF

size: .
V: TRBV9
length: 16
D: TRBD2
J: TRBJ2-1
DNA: TGTGCCAGCAGCGTAGCTGGACGGGGGGGCGCGTTCGAGCAGTTCTTC
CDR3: CASSVAGRGGAFEQFF

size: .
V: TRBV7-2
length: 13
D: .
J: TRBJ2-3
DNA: TGTGCCAGCAGCTTATCCCTTATGGATACGCAGTATTTT
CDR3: CASSLSLMDTQYF

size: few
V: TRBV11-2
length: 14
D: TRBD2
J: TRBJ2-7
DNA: TGTGCCAGCAGCTTAGAGGGGGGGGCCTACGAGCAGTACTTC
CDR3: CASSLEGGAYEQYF

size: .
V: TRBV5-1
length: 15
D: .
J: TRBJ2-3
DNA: TGCGCCAGCAGCGAAGCGGGTCCTGGCACAGATACGCAGTATTTT
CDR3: CASSEAGPGTDTQYF

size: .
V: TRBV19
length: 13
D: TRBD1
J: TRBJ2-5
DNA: TGTGCCAGTACCCCGGACAGGCAAGAGACCCAGTACTTC
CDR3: CASTPDRQETQYF

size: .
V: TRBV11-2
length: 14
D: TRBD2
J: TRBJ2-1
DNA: TGTGCCAGCACATGGGGGGGTTCCTACAATGAGCAGTTCTTC
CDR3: CASTWGGSYNEQFF

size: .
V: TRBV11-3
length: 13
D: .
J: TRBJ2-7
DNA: TGTGCCAGCAGCTTAGTCCCTGGAGGAGAGCAGTACTTC
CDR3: CASSLVPGGEQYF

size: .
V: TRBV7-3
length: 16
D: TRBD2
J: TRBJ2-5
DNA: TGTGCCAGCAGCTCACTAGCGGGGGGCGGGGGGGAGACCCAGTACTTC
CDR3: CASSSLAGGGGETQYF

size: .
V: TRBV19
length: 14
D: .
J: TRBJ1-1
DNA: TGTGCCAGTAGAAGAAACAGGGAGAACACTGAAGCTTTCTTT
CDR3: CASRRNRENTEAFF

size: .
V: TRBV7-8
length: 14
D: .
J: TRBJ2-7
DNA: TGTGCCAGCAGCTTAGCTCCGAGGGGACTCGAGCAGTACTTC
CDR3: CASSLAPRGLEQYF

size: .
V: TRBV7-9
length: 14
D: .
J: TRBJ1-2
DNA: TGTGCCAGCACCCCGGGGGGCGCAAACTATGGCTACACCTTC
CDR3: CASTPGGANYGYTF

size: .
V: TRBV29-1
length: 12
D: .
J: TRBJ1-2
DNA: TGCAGCGTTGAAAGGACATCACCTCAGGACACCTTC
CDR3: CSVERTSPQDTF

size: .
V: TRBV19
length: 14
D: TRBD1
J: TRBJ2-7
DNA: TGTGCCAGTAGTACGCGACAGGGAGTCTACGAGCAGTACTTC
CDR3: CASSTRQGVYEQYF